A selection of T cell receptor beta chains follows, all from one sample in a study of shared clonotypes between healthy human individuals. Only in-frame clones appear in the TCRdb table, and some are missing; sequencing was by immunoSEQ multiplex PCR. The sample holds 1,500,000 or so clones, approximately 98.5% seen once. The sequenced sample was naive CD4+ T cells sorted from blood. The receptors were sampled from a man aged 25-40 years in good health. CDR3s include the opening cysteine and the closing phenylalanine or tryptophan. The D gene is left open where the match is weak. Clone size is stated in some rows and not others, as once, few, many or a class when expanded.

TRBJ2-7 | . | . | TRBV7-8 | CASSSTTLANYEQYF | TGTGCCAGCAGCTCTACCACGTTGGCCAACTACGAGCAGTACTTC
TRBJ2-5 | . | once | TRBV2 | CASSPRGQETQYF | TGTGCCAGCAGTCCGAGAGGGCAAGAGACCCAGTACTTC
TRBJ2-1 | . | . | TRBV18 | CASSPNYYNEQFF | TGTGCCAGCTCCCCAAACTACTACAATGAGCAGTTCTTC
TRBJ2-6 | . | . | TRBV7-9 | CASNTGQTSGANVLTF | TGTGCCAGCAACACCGGACAGACCTCTGGGGCCAACGTCCTGACTTTC
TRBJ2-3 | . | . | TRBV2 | CASSLRSDTQYF | TGTGCCAGCAGTTTAAGATCTGATACGCAGTATTTT
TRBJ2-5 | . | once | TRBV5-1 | CASSLRDPHLETQYF | TGCGCCAGCAGCTTGAGAGACCCACACCTAGAGACCCAGTACTTC
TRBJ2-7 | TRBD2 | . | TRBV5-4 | CASSRLLAGSAYEQYF | TGTGCCAGCAGCCGATTACTAGCGGGTTCGGCCTACGAGCAGTACTTC
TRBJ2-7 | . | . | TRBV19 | CASSIFSGQGLYEQYF | TGTGCCAGTAGTATTTTCTCCGGTCAGGGTCTCTACGAGCAGTACTTC
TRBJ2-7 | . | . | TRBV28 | CASSLTPSRYEQYF | TGTGCCAGCTCTTTAACGCCCAGTAGATACGAGCAGTACTTC
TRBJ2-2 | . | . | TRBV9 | CASSVGYANTGELFF | TGTGCCAGCAGCGTAGGATACGCGAACACCGGGGAGCTGTTTTTT
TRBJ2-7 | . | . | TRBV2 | CASSEMAVREQYF | TGTGCCAGCAGTGAAATGGCAGTGAGAGAGCAGTACTTC
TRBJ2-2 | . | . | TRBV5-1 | CASSLGSPTGELFF | TGCGCCAGCAGCTTGGGCAGCCCAACCGGGGAGCTGTTTTTT
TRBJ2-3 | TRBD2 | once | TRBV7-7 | CASSSGLAGGTDTQYF | TGTGCCAGCAGTTCTGGACTAGCGGGAGGCACAGATACGCAGTATTTT
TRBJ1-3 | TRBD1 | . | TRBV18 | CASSPGQGGNTIYF | TGTGCCAGCTCACCAGGACAGGGAGGAAACACCATATATTTT
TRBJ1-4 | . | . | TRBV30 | CAWRRDNEKLFF | TGTGCCTGGCGCCGGGATAATGAAAAACTGTTTTTT
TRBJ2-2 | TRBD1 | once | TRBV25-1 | CASSRDRLNTGELFF | TGTGCCAGCAGTCGGGACAGGTTAAACACCGGGGAGCTGTTTTTT
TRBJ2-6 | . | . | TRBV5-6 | CASTTRAVSGANVLTF | TGTGCCAGCACCACGCGGGCGGTCTCTGGGGCCAACGTCCTGACTTTC
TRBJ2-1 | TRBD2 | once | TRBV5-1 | CASSLGTSGSLGGFF | TGCGCCAGCAGCTTGGGGACTAGCGGGAGCCTGGGGGGATTCTTC
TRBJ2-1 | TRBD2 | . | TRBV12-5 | CASGLVLGGTSEYEQFF | TGTGCTAGTGGTTTGGTACTCGGCGGGACTAGCGAGTATGAGCAGTTCTTC
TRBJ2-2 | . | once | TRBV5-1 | CASSLRTTGELFF | TGCGCCAGCAGCCTCCGGACAACCGGGGAGCTGTTTTTT
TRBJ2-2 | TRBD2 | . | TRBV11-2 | CASSFPVGGVPGELFF | TGTGCCAGCAGCTTCCCAGTGGGAGGGGTTCCCGGGGAGCTGTTTTTT
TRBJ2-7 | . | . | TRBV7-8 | CASSPRGVSENYEQYF | TGTGCCAGCAGCCCAAGAGGGGTTAGCGAAAACTACGAGCAGTACTTC
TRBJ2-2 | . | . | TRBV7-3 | CASSLVLSGELFF | TGTGCCAGCAGCTTAGTTTTGTCCGGGGAGCTGTTTTTT
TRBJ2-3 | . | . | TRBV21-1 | CASSKRRDRVTDTQYF | TGTGCCAGCAGCAAACGGAGGGACAGGGTCACAGATACGCAGTATTTT
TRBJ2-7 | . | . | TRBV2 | CASSEALPLYEQYF | TGTGCCAGCAGTGAAGCGCTTCCCCTCTACGAGCAGTACTTC
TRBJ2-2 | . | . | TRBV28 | CASSLRTPGRSGELFF | TGTGCCAGCAGTTTAAGGACCCCAGGGCGGTCCGGGGAGCTGTTTTTT
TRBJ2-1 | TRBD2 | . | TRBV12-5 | CASGLVRGGGSYNEQFF | TGTGCTAGTGGTTTGGTACGAGGCGGGGGATCCTACAATGAGCAGTTCTTC
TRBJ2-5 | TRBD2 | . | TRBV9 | CASQAGVGQETQYF | TGTGCCAGCCAAGCGGGAGTCGGGCAAGAGACCCAGTACTTC
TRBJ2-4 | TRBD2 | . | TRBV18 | CASSPLGLAGGHSAKNIQYF | TGTGCCAGCTCACCTTTGGGACTAGCGGGAGGGCATTCTGCCAAAAACATTCAGTACTTC
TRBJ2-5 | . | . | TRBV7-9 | CASTDLGGLFQETQYF | TGTGCCAGCACCGACCTAGGGGGACTTTTTCAAGAGACCCAGTACTTC
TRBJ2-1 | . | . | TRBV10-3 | CATSFTVFSYNEQFF | TGTGCCACCTCCTTTACCGTTTTCTCCTACAATGAGCAGTTCTTC
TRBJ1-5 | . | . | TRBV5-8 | CASSQSRSPSNQPQHF | TGTGCCAGCAGCCAAAGCAGGTCGCCTAGCAATCAGCCCCAGCATTTT
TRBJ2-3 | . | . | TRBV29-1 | CSVEQNIQTDTQYF | TGCAGCGTGGAGCAGAACATACAGACAGATACGCAGTATTTT
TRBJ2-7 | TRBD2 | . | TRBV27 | CASRDSGRGLYEQYF | TGTGCCAGCAGGGATAGCGGGAGGGGCCTCTACGAGCAGTACTTC
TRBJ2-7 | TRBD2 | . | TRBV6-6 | CASSYSRSGSLREYF | TGTGCCAGCAGTTACTCGCGTAGCGGGAGCCTTAGGGAGTACTTC
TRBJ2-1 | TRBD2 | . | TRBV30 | CAWSDASGRQKSSYNEQFF | TGTGCCTGGAGTGATGCTAGCGGGAGGCAGAAAAGCTCCTACAATGAGCAGTTCTTC
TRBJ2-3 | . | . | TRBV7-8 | CASSLLGGTTSTDTQYF | TGTGCCAGCAGCTTATTAGGCGGGACAACTAGCACAGATACGCAGTATTTT
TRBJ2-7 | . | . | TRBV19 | CASSRQVLYEQYF | TGTGCCAGTAGCCGACAGGTACTCTACGAGCAGTACTTC
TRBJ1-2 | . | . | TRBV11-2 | CASSIADYGYTF | TGTGCCAGCAGCATCGCGGACTATGGCTACACCTTC
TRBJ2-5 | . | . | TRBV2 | CASTPGMEETQYF | TGTGCCAGCACCCCGGGGATGGAGGAGACCCAGTACTTC
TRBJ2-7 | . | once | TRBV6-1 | CASSELFYEQYF | TGTGCCAGCAGTGAATTGTTCTACGAGCAGTACTTC
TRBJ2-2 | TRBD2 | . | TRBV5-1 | CASSPGRVTNTGELFF | TGCGCCAGCAGTCCTGGGAGGGTAACGAACACCGGGGAGCTGTTTTTT
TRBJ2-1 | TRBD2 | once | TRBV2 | CARGLAYNEQFF | TGTGCCAGGGGACTAGCCTACAATGAGCAGTTCTTC
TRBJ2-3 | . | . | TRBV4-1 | CASSQTSEEDTQYF | TGCGCCAGCAGCCAGACCAGTGAGGAAGATACGCAGTATTTT
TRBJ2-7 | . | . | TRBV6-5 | CASSRTGPKSYEQYF | TGTGCCAGCAGTAGAACAGGTCCCAAATCCTACGAGCAGTACTTC
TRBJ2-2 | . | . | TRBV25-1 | CASSERVGELFF | TGTGCCAGCAGTGAACGGGTCGGGGAGCTGTTTTTT
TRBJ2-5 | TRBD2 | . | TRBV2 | CASRLAGGTQYF | TGTGCCAGCCGACTAGCGGGAGGGACCCAGTACTTC
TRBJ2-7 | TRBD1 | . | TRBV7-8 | CASSRAWGQGPFGEQYF | TGTGCCAGCAGTCGCGCGTGGGGACAGGGGCCTTTTGGCGAGCAGTACTTC
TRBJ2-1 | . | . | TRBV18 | CASSPTSLRDNEQFF | TGTGCCAGCTCACCTACTAGCCTGAGGGACAATGAGCAGTTCTTC
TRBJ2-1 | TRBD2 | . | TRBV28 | CASSFRGLAAHNEQFF | TGTGCCAGCAGTTTCCGAGGACTAGCGGCTCACAATGAGCAGTTCTTC
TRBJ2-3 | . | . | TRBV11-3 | CASSISQSTDTQYF | TGTGCCAGCAGCATTAGCCAAAGCACAGATACGCAGTATTTT
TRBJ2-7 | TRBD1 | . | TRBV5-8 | CASSFWTGGSYEQYF | TGTGCCAGCAGCTTCTGGACAGGAGGATCGTACGAGCAGTACTTC
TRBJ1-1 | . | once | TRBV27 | CASSYHSGMNTEAFF | TGTGCCAGCAGTTATCATTCTGGCATGAACACTGAAGCTTTCTTT
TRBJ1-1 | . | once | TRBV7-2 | CASSLRLRRNTEAFF | TGTGCCAGCAGCTTACGCTTGAGAAGGAACACTGAAGCTTTCTTT
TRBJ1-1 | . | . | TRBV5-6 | CASSGPAGSFF | TGTGCCAGCTCCGGTCCCGCCGGGTCTTTCTTT
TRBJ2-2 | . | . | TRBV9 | CASSKLGAGELFF | TGTGCCAGCAGCAAGCTAGGCGCCGGGGAGCTGTTTTTT
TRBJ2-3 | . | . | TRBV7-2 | CASSSRTTDTQYF | TGTGCCAGCAGCTCCCGGACCACAGATACGCAGTATTTT